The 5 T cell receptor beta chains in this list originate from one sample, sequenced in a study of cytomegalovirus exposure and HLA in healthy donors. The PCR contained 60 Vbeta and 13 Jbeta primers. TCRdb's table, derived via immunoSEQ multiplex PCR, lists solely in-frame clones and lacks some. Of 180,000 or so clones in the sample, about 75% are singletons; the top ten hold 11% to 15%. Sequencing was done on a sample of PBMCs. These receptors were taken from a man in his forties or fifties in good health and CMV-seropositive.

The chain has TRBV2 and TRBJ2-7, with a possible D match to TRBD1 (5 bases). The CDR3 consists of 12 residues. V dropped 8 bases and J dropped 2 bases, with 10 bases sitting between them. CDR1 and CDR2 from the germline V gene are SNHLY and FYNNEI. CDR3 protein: CASRTGAYEQYF. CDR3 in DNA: TGTGCCAGCCGTACAGGAGCCTACGAGCAGTACTTC.

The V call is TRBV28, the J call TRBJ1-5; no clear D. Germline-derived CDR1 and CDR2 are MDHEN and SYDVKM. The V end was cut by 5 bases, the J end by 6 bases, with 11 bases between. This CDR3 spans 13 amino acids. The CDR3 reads CASSPFRGQPQHF. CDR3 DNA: TGTGCCAGCAGTCCTTTCCGAGGTCAGCCCCAGCATTTT.

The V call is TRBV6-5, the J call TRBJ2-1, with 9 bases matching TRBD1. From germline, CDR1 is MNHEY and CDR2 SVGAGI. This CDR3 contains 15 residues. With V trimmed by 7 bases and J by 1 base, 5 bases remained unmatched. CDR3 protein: CASKLQGASYNEQFF. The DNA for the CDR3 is TGTGCCAGCAAACTACAGGGGGCATCCTACAATGAGCAGTTCTTC.

CDR3: CASSQTTGRETQYF. The CDR3 DNA reads TGCGCCAGCAGCCAGACGACAGGGCGAGAGACCCAGTACTTC. The rearrangement joins TRBV4-3 to TRBJ2-5; TRBD1 agrees at 7 bases. V trimming: 3 bases; J trimming: 4 bases; junction bases outside the gene matches: 5. The CDR3 is made up of 14 amino acids. CDR1 is LGHNA and CDR2 is YSLEER in the germline V gene.

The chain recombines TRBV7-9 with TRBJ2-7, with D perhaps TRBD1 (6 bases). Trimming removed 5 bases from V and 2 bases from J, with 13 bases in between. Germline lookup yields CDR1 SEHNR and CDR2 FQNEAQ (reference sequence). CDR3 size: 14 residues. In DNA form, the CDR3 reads TGTGCCAGCAGCCTATTACACAGGGCCTACGAGCAGTACTTC. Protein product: CASSLLHRAYEQYF.